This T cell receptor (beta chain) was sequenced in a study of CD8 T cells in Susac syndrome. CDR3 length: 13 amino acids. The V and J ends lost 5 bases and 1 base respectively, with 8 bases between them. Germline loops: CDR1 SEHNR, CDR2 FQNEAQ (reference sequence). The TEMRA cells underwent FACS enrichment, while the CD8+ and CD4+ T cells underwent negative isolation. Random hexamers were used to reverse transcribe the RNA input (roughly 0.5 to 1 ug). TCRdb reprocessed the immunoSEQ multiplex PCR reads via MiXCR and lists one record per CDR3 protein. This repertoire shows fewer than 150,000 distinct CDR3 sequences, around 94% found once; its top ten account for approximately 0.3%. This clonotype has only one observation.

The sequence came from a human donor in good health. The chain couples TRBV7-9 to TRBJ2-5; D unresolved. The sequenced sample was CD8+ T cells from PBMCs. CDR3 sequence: CASSVHPQETQYF. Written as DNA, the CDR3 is TGTGCCAGCAGCGTACACCCCCAAGAGACCCAGTACTTC.